This TCR beta chain was found in a study of Graves' ophthalmopathy and Graves' hyperthyroidism. The sample holds one count of this clonotype. Germline is not matched at one junction end, which may reflect a read error. Germline V gene lookup returns CDR1 LNHNV and CDR2 YYDKDF (reference sequence). The CDR3 consists of 14 residues. Amplification targeted the TCR beta CDR3 regions, with RNA transcripts as the source material. HTBI-primed RT-PCR formed the first round, and a multiplex PCR formed the second. TCRdb reprocessed the multiplex PCR reads via MiXCR and lists one record per CDR3 protein. Among roughly 1.1 million distinct CDR3 sequences, about 35% were seen once, and the ten largest hold over 8.5%.

Sequenced material: peripheral blood or thyroid tissue (not recorded which). The rearrangement links TRBV15 to TRBJ1-2; 7 bases align to TRBD1. This clonotype was obtained from an adult man with Graves' hyperthyroidism. CDR3 bases: TGTGCCGCCAGCAGAGCCGGGACAGTTGATGGCTACACCTTC. Amino acid sequence: CAASRAGTVDGYTF.